The T cell receptor (beta chain) described here comes from a study of T cells in localized non-small cell lung cancer. J lost 6 bases, V lost 6 bases, and 10 bases had no gene match. CDR1 MDHEN and CDR2 SYDVKM come from the germline V gene. This CDR3 comprises 15 residues. Sequenced by immunoSEQ multiplex PCR; TCRdb stores in-frame clones only, minus some. This table holds 15,000 to 20,000 clones, around nine tenths found once. The origin of this receptor is a female donor aged 60 or older with stage III squamous cell lung carcinoma. J is TRBJ1-5 and V is TRBV28, with 8 bases fitting TRBD1. This sample comprised peripheral blood, obtained before any cancer treatment. This CDR3 is CASSPAGQAGQPQHF. DNA for the CDR3: TGTGCCAGCAGCCCCGCGGGACAGGCTGGTCAGCCCCAGCATTTT.